This is a list of T cell receptor beta chains from one sample in a study of sequential checkpoint blockade in melanoma. Using immunoSEQ multiplex PCR, the repertoire was profiled, and TCRdb retains in-frame clones only, with some absent. Of 13,000 or so clones in the sample, around 20% were seen once. The input for sequencing was tumor tissue (inferred from file names), taken from a patient given nivolumab and ipilimumab in sequence. Receptors originate from a human donor with melanoma. Each CDR3 is given with its conserved first and last residue. The order of the fields is J gene, D gene, V gene, clone size, CDR3 length, CDR3 protein, CDR3 DNA. A D gene is named only where the DNA matches it firmly. Part of the rows lack a size; the others show once, few, many or a class for expanded clones.

j_gene: TRBJ2-5; d_gene: TRBD1; v_gene: TRBV11-3; abundance: -; len: 15; CDR3aa: CASSLGQGGGETQYF; CDR3nt: TGTGCCAGCAGCTTAGGACAGGGGGGAGGAGAGACCCAGTACTTC
j_gene: TRBJ2-3; d_gene: -; v_gene: TRBV18; abundance: -; len: 15; CDR3aa: CASSPTKVSTDTQYF; CDR3nt: TGTGCCAGCTCTCCCACGAAGGTTAGCACAGATACGCAGTATTTT
j_gene: TRBJ2-7; d_gene: -; v_gene: TRBV7-6; abundance: -; len: 14; CDR3aa: CASSLSLQSYEQYF; CDR3nt: TGTGCTAGCAGCCTTTCGTTACAGTCCTACGAGCAGTACTTC
j_gene: TRBJ1-3; d_gene: -; v_gene: TRBV10-2; abundance: once; len: 15; CDR3aa: CASSSGQGWRNTIYF; CDR3nt: TGCGCCAGCAGCTCGGGTCAGGGGTGGCGAAACACCATATATTTT
j_gene: TRBJ1-1; d_gene: TRBD1; v_gene: TRBV5-1; abundance: -; len: 15; CDR3aa: CASSLGKGGYTEAFF; CDR3nt: TGCGCCAGCAGCTTGGGCAAAGGGGGCTACACTGAAGCTTTCTTT
j_gene: TRBJ2-2; d_gene: -; v_gene: TRBV6-8; abundance: -; len: 14; CDR3aa: CASSWGQNTGELFF; CDR3nt: TGTGCCAGCAGTTGGGGACAGAACACCGGGGAGCTGTTTTTT
j_gene: TRBJ2-3; d_gene: TRBD1; v_gene: TRBV6-8; abundance: few; len: 16; CDR3aa: CASSYSDRGGTDTQYF; CDR3nt: TGTGCCAGCAGTTACTCGGACAGGGGGGGCACAGATACGCAGTATTTT
j_gene: TRBJ2-1; d_gene: TRBD2; v_gene: TRBV6-8; abundance: few; len: 20; CDR3aa: CASGLSPPISSGGLGDEQFF; CDR3nt: TGTGCCAGCGGCCTAAGCCCCCCAATCTCTAGCGGGGGGCTCGGAGATGAGCAGTTCTTC
j_gene: TRBJ2-7; d_gene: -; v_gene: TRBV5-1; abundance: -; len: 15; CDR3aa: CASTTPGRETYEQYF; CDR3nt: TGCGCCAGCACAACGCCCGGCAGGGAAACCTACGAGCAGTACTTC
j_gene: TRBJ1-2; d_gene: -; v_gene: TRBV6-8; abundance: few; len: 15; CDR3aa: CASSYSEGRYYGYTF; CDR3nt: TGTGCCAGCAGTTACTCCGAGGGCCGTTACTATGGCTACACCTTC
j_gene: TRBJ1-6; d_gene: TRBD1; v_gene: TRBV28; abundance: few; len: 17; CDR3aa: CASSLSTGTGQNSPLHF; CDR3nt: TGTGCCAGCAGTTTAAGCACCGGGACAGGCCAGAATTCACCCCTCCACTTT
j_gene: TRBJ2-1; d_gene: TRBD2; v_gene: TRBV6-8; abundance: -; len: 16; CDR3aa: CASTDPVAGGLNEQFF; CDR3nt: TGTGCCAGCACCGACCCGGTAGCGGGGGGGCTCAATGAGCAGTTCTTC
j_gene: TRBJ2-5; d_gene: -; v_gene: TRBV6-8; abundance: -; len: 16; CDR3aa: CASSYEGLSKRETQYF; CDR3nt: TGTGCCAGCAGTTACGAAGGGCTCTCTAAAAGAGAGACCCAGTACTTC
j_gene: TRBJ2-5; d_gene: TRBD1; v_gene: TRBV5-1; abundance: -; len: 14; CDR3aa: CASSRPDREETQYF; CDR3nt: TGCGCCAGCAGCCGACCCGACAGGGAAGAGACCCAGTACTTC
j_gene: TRBJ2-2; d_gene: TRBD2; v_gene: TRBV19; abundance: -; len: 16; CDR3aa: CASSMASGMNTGELFF; CDR3nt: TGTGCCAGTAGTATGGCTAGCGGGATGAACACCGGGGAGCTGTTTTTT
j_gene: TRBJ1-2; d_gene: -; v_gene: TRBV18; abundance: few; len: 15; CDR3aa: CASSPPVGFNYGYTF; CDR3nt: TGTGCCAGCTCACCCCCGGTGGGCTTTAACTATGGCTACACCTTC
j_gene: TRBJ1-2; d_gene: TRBD1; v_gene: TRBV6-8; abundance: -; len: 17; CDR3aa: CASSYLGQGALNYGYTF; CDR3nt: TGTGCCAGCAGTTACCTGGGACAGGGGGCTTTGAACTATGGCTACACCTTC
j_gene: TRBJ1-2; d_gene: -; v_gene: TRBV6-8; abundance: -; len: 13; CDR3aa: CASSYIRVGGYTF; CDR3nt: TGTGCCAGCAGTTACATCAGGGTTGGGGGCTACACCTTC
j_gene: TRBJ2-3; d_gene: -; v_gene: TRBV28; abundance: -; len: 15; CDR3aa: CASSRPGTSTDTQYF; CDR3nt: TGTGCCAGCAGTAGGCCCGGGACTAGCACAGATACGCAGTATTTT
j_gene: TRBJ2-5; d_gene: -; v_gene: TRBV6-8; abundance: -; len: 14; CDR3aa: CASPRGGSTKTQYF; CDR3nt: TGTGCCAGCCCTCGGGGCGGGTCGACGAAGACCCAGTACTTC
j_gene: TRBJ1-6; d_gene: TRBD1; v_gene: TRBV11-3; abundance: many; len: 14; CDR3aa: CASSSDRERSPLHF; CDR3nt: TGTGCCAGCAGCTCGGACAGGGAGAGGTCACCCCTCCACTTT
j_gene: TRBJ2-7; d_gene: -; v_gene: TRBV7-4; abundance: -; len: 13; CDR3aa: CASSPSATYEQYF; CDR3nt: TGTGCCAGCAGCCCATCAGCCACCTACGAGCAGTACTTC
j_gene: TRBJ2-7; d_gene: TRBD1; v_gene: TRBV15; abundance: -; len: 15; CDR3aa: CATSRGQGIFREQYF; CDR3nt: TGTGCCACCAGCAGAGGACAGGGGATTTTTCGGGAGCAGTACTTC
j_gene: TRBJ2-7; d_gene: -; v_gene: TRBV11-3; abundance: -; len: 14; CDR3aa: CASSLGQGPYEQYF; CDR3nt: TGTGCCAGCAGCTTAGGCCAGGGGCCCTACGAGCAGTACTTC
j_gene: TRBJ1-3; d_gene: -; v_gene: TRBV6-8; abundance: few; len: 16; CDR3aa: CASSYQHGRAEDTIYF; CDR3nt: TGTGCCAGCAGCTATCAACATGGACGGGCTGAGGACACCATATATTTT
j_gene: TRBJ2-7; d_gene: TRBD1; v_gene: TRBV11-3; abundance: medium-sized; len: 15; CDR3aa: CASSLTGTGNYEQYF; CDR3nt: TGTGCCAGCAGCTTAACGGGGACAGGGAACTACGAGCAGTACTTC
j_gene: TRBJ1-4; d_gene: -; v_gene: TRBV1; abundance: few; len: 16; CDR3aa: CASSQDEALRHEKLFF; CDR3nt: TGCGCCAGCAGCCAAGATGAGGCACTAAGGCATGAAAAACTGTTTTTT
j_gene: TRBJ1-1; d_gene: -; v_gene: TRBV23-1; abundance: few; len: 13; CDR3aa: CASLQGFYTEAFF; CDR3nt: TGCGCCAGCCTTCAGGGATTTTACACTGAAGCTTTCTTT
j_gene: TRBJ1-5; d_gene: -; v_gene: TRBV11-3; abundance: many; len: 15; CDR3aa: CASSFPREDDQPQHF; CDR3nt: TGTGCCAGCAGCTTTCCCAGGGAGGATGATCAGCCCCAGCATTTT
j_gene: TRBJ2-5; d_gene: -; v_gene: TRBV11-3; abundance: many; len: 17; CDR3aa: CASSPMGRQGGSETQYF; CDR3nt: TGTGCCAGCAGCCCCATGGGAAGGCAGGGTGGGTCAGAGACCCAGTACTTC
j_gene: TRBJ2-3; d_gene: -; v_gene: TRBV11-3; abundance: many; len: 16; CDR3aa: CASSLELADSTDTQYF; CDR3nt: TGTGCCAGCAGCTTAGAATTGGCGGATAGCACAGATACGCAGTATTTT
j_gene: TRBJ1-1; d_gene: -; v_gene: TRBV14; abundance: few; len: 13; CDR3aa: CASSPGGNTEAFF; CDR3nt: TGTGCCAGCAGCCCCGGGGGGAACACTGAAGCTTTCTTT
j_gene: TRBJ2-1; d_gene: TRBD2; v_gene: TRBV11-3; abundance: few; len: 17; CDR3aa: CASSLQGLAGRHNEQFF; CDR3nt: TGTGCCAGCAGCCTACAGGGTTTAGCGGGGCGCCACAATGAGCAGTTCTTC
j_gene: TRBJ2-7; d_gene: TRBD2; v_gene: TRBV11-3; abundance: few; len: 15; CDR3aa: CASSSTSGSPYEQYF; CDR3nt: TGTGCCAGCAGCTCCACTAGCGGGAGCCCCTACGAGCAGTACTTC
j_gene: TRBJ2-5; d_gene: -; v_gene: TRBV5-1; abundance: once; len: 14; CDR3aa: CASSLGGEGETQYF; CDR3nt: TGCGCCAGCAGCTTGGGGGGAGAGGGGGAGACCCAGTACTTC
j_gene: TRBJ1-1; d_gene: -; v_gene: TRBV18; abundance: -; len: 16; CDR3aa: CASSPLTGRRDTEAFF; CDR3nt: TGTGCCAGCTCACCTCTTACAGGGAGGAGAGACACTGAAGCTTTCTTT
j_gene: TRBJ1-2; d_gene: TRBD1; v_gene: TRBV10-2; abundance: -; len: 13; CDR3aa: CASSPQGAYGYTF; CDR3nt: TGCGCCAGCAGCCCACAGGGGGCCTATGGCTACACCTTC
j_gene: TRBJ2-5; d_gene: TRBD1; v_gene: TRBV15; abundance: -; len: 18; CDR3aa: CATSRERDRPLLQETQYF; CDR3nt: TGTGCCACCAGCAGAGAAAGGGACAGGCCGCTTCTGCAAGAGACCCAGTACTTC
j_gene: TRBJ1-4; d_gene: -; v_gene: TRBV6-8; abundance: few; len: 14; CDR3aa: CAISHRRGDEKLFF; CDR3nt: TGTGCCATCAGTCACCGCAGGGGTGATGAAAAACTGTTTTTT
j_gene: TRBJ1-2; d_gene: -; v_gene: TRBV19; abundance: few; len: 13; CDR3aa: CASSQGRDYGYTF; CDR3nt: TGTGCCAGTAGTCAAGGACGGGACTATGGCTACACCTTC
j_gene: TRBJ2-1; d_gene: -; v_gene: TRBV19; abundance: -; len: 13; CDR3aa: CASSISDYNEQFF; CDR3nt: TGTGCCAGTAGTATTTCCGATTACAATGAGCAGTTCTTC
j_gene: TRBJ1-1; d_gene: -; v_gene: TRBV11-3; abundance: -; len: 14; CDR3aa: CASSSTRLNTEAFF; CDR3nt: TGTGCCAGCAGCTCGACAAGACTGAACACTGAAGCTTTCTTT
j_gene: TRBJ2-3; d_gene: TRBD2; v_gene: TRBV6-8; abundance: large; len: 18; CDR3aa: CASSYSKGLAGGLDTQYF; CDR3nt: TGTGCCAGCAGTTACTCGAAGGGACTAGCGGGGGGGTTAGATACGCAGTATTTT
j_gene: TRBJ1-1; d_gene: -; v_gene: TRBV5-1; abundance: -; len: 15; CDR3aa: CASSLTEGRYTEAFF; CDR3nt: TGCGCCAGCAGCTTGACGGAGGGAAGGTACACTGAAGCTTTCTTT
j_gene: TRBJ2-1; d_gene: -; v_gene: TRBV9; abundance: -; len: 13; CDR3aa: CASGRYAYNEQFF; CDR3nt: TGTGCCAGCGGGCGTTACGCCTACAATGAGCAGTTCTTC
j_gene: TRBJ2-2; d_gene: -; v_gene: TRBV29-1; abundance: -; len: 18; CDR3aa: CSVRVVRRNLFNTGELFF; CDR3nt: TGCAGCGTTAGGGTCGTCAGGCGGAACCTTTTTAACACCGGGGAGCTGTTTTTT
j_gene: TRBJ1-1; d_gene: -; v_gene: TRBV19; abundance: -; len: 13; CDR3aa: CASSTGANTEAFF; CDR3nt: TGTGCCAGTAGTACAGGGGCGAACACTGAAGCTTTCTTT
j_gene: TRBJ2-2; d_gene: TRBD2; v_gene: TRBV11-3; abundance: many; len: 15; CDR3aa: CASSTGTSYTGELFF; CDR3nt: TGTGCCAGCAGCACGGGGACTAGCTACACCGGGGAGCTGTTTTTT
j_gene: TRBJ2-7; d_gene: TRBD1; v_gene: TRBV28; abundance: -; len: 18; CDR3aa: CASNRPGQGAGIAYEQYF; CDR3nt: TGTGCCAGCAACCGCCCGGGACAGGGCGCCGGGATAGCCTACGAGCAGTACTTC
j_gene: TRBJ1-2; d_gene: -; v_gene: TRBV6-8; abundance: -; len: 14; CDR3aa: CASNLGQSNYGYTF; CDR3nt: TGTGCCAGCAATCTGGGGCAATCCAACTATGGCTACACCTTC
j_gene: TRBJ2-7; d_gene: -; v_gene: TRBV7-6; abundance: many; len: 14; CDR3aa: CASSLAGSPYEQYF; CDR3nt: TGTGCCAGCAGCTTGGCCGGAAGTCCCTACGAGCAGTACTTC
j_gene: TRBJ1-4; d_gene: TRBD1; v_gene: TRBV23-1; abundance: few; len: 13; CDR3aa: CASSQGGQEKLFF; CDR3nt: TGCGCCAGCAGCCAAGGGGGACAGGAAAAACTGTTTTTT